This entry describes one T cell receptor (beta chain). A much larger clone is a single base away; this may be a read error. This specimen comes from a study of blood T cells in healthy people across ages. Germline lookup yields CDR1 SGHAT and CDR2 FQNNGV. CDR3 length: 12 amino acids. A sample-barcoded 5' primer and a J-beta primer mix were used in a second PCR of roughly 7 to 11 cycles. TCRdb itself ran the 5' RACE reads through MiXCR, one entry per CDR3 protein. The data contain around 1,700,000 distinct CDR3 sequences, 28% of them singletons. Sequencing was performed on blood. The V and J genes are TRBV11-2 and TRBJ2-3; D could derive from TRBD1 or TRBD2 (5 bases each). The sequence came from a young woman in good health. The CDR3, as DNA: TGTGCCAGCAAGAGGGGCACAGATGCGCAGTATTTT. This encodes CASKRGTDAQYF. The whole variable domain, remainder taken from reference TRBV11-2 and TRBJ2-3, is EAGVAQSPRYKIIEKRQSVAFWCNPISGHATLYWYQQILGQGPKLLIQFQNNGVVDDSQLPKDRFSAERLKGVDSTLKIQPAKLEDSAVYLCASKRGTDAQYFGPGTRLTVL.